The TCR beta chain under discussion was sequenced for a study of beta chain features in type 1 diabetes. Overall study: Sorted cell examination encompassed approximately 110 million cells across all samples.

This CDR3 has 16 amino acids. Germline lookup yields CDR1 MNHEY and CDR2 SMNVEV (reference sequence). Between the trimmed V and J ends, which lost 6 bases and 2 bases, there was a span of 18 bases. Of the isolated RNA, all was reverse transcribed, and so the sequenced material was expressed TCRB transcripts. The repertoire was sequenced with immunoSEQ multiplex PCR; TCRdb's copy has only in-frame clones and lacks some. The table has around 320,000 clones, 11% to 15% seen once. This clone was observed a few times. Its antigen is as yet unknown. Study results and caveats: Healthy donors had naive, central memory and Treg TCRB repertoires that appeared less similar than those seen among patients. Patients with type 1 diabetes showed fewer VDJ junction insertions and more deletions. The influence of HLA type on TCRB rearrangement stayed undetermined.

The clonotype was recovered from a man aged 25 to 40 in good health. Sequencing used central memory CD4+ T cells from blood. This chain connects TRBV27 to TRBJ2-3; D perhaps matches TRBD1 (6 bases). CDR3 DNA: TGTGCCAGCAGACCTCCCGGACAGCTTTACACAGATACGCAGTATTTT. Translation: CASRPPGQLYTDTQYF.